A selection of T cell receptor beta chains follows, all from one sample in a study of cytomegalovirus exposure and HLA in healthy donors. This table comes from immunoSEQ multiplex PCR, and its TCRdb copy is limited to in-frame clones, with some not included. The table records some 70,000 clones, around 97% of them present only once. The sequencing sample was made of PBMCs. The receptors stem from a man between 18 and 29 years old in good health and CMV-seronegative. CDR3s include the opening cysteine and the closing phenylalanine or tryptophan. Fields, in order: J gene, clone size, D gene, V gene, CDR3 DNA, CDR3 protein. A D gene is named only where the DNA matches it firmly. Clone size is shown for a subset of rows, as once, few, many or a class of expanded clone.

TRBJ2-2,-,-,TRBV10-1,TGCGCCAGCCCGTGTCGGGGGAGTGACACCGGGGAGCTGTTTTTT,CASPCRGSDTGELFF
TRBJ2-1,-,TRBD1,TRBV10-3,TGTGCCATCCGCGAGCCAGGGGGTGGCAATGAGCAGTTCTTC,CAIREPGGGNEQFF
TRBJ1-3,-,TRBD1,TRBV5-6,TGTGCCAGCAGCCTATGGGGACAGGGGGTTGGAAACACCATATATTTT,CASSLWGQGVGNTIYF
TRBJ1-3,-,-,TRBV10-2,TGCGCCAGCAGCGCCCTACCGAGCTCTGGAAACACCATATATTTT,CASSALPSSGNTIYF
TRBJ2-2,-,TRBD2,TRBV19,TGTGCCAGTAGTCCGGGACTAGCGGGGGGCGCGTCCGGGGAGCTGTTTTTT,CASSPGLAGGASGELFF
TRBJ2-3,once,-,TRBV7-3,TGTGCCAGCAGCTTGACAAGTAGCACAGATACGCAGTATTTT,CASSLTSSTDTQYF
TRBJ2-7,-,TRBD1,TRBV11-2,TGTGCCAGCAGCCCGCGGACAGGGGGATTAAACGAGCAGTACTTC,CASSPRTGGLNEQYF
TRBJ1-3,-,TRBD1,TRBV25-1,TGTGCCAGCAGAGGACAGGGCAGCTCTGGAAACACCATATATTTT,CASRGQGSSGNTIYF
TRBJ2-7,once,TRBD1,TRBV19,TGTGCCAGTAGTATTCGAGGACAGGGAGAGACCTACGAGCAGTACTTC,CASSIRGQGETYEQYF
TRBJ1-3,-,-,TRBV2,TGTGCCAGCAGTCAGGGGAACCCTGGAAACACCATATATTTT,CASSQGNPGNTIYF
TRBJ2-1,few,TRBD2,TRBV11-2,TGTGCCAGCAGCCCACTGGGACTAGCGAGCTCCTACAATGAGCAGTTCTTC,CASSPLGLASSYNEQFF
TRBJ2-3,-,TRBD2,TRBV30,TGTGCCTGGAGTCCGGCGGGACTAGCGGGATCGGATACGCAGTATTTT,CAWSPAGLAGSDTQYF
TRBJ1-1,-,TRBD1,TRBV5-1,TGCGCCAGCAGCTTGGATAACAGGGGAGACGCTTTCTTT,CASSLDNRGDAFF
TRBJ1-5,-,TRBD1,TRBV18,TGTGCCAGCTCATCAGGACAGGGCGGGGAGCCCCAGCATTTT,CASSSGQGGEPQHF
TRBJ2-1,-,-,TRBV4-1,TGCGCCAGCAGCCAAGAATATCAACAGTTATACAATGAGCAGTTCTTC,CASSQEYQQLYNEQFF
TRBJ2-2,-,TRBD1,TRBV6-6,TGTGCCAGCCGTCCGGGACAGGACACCGGGGAGCTGTTTTTT,CASRPGQDTGELFF
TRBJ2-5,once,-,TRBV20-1,TGCAGTGCTAGCGGGAGAGAGACCCAGTACTTC,CSASGRETQYF
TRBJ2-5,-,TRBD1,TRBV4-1,TGCGCCAGCAGCCGAGAAGTGTCCGGGACAGGGATTGAGACCCAGTACTTC,CASSREVSGTGIETQYF
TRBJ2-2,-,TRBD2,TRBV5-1,TGCGCCAGCAGCTTGGAATGGCGGGAGTCGGTAGGGGAGCTGTTTTTT,CASSLEWRESVGELFF
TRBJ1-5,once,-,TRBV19,TGTGCCAGTAGTATCCAGGGAAGCAATCAGCCCCAGCATTTT,CASSIQGSNQPQHF
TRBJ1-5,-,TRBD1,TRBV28,TGTGCCAGCAGTTTGATTATTAGGACAGGACCGATTAGCAATCAGCCCCAGCATTTT,CASSLIIRTGPISNQPQHF
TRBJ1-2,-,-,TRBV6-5,TGTGCCAGCACGGAGGGAAACTATGGCTACACCTTC,CASTEGNYGYTF
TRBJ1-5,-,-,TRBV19,TGTGCCAGTAGTATAGGGAAGGGGACTTATCATCAGCCCCAGCATTTT,CASSIGKGTYHQPQHF
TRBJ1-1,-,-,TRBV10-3,TGTGCCATCAGTGACGGGTCCACTGAAGCTTTCTTT,CAISDGSTEAFF
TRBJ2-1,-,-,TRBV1,TGCACCAGCAGCCCGGGACTGTTAGCTCAGTCCTACAATGAGCAGTTCTTC,CTSSPGLLAQSYNEQFF
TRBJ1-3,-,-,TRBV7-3,TGTGCCAGCAGCCCCCATCCAGGGGCTGGAAACACCATATATTTT,CASSPHPGAGNTIYF
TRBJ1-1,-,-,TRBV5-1,TGCGCCAGCGCACCGGCCAGCGGGACCACTGAAGCTTTCTTT,CASAPASGTTEAFF
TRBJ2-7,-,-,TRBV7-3,TGTGCCAGCAGCCTAACCCCCGACAGGTCCTACGAGCAGTACTTC,CASSLTPDRSYEQYF
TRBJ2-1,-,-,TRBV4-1,TGCGCCAGCAGCCAGGGGACAAATGAGCAGTTCTTC,CASSQGTNEQFF
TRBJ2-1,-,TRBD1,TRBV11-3,TGTGCCAGCAGCTTCGATTTTACGGACAGGGGGCTTAATGAGCAGTTCTTC,CASSFDFTDRGLNEQFF
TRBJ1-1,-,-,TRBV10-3,TGTGCCATCAGTACAGGGTTGGGTAGGGCTTTCTTT,CAISTGLGRAFF
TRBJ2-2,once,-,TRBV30,TGTGCCTGGAGTCTCAGGAACACCGGGGAGCTGTTTTTT,CAWSLRNTGELFF
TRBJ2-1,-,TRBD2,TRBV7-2,TGTGCCAGCAGCTTGCCGGGACTAGCGTATGAGCAGTTCTTC,CASSLPGLAYEQFF
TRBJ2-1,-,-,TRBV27,TGTGCCAGCAGTCTCTTGCGGGGCGGGGCCCCCAATGAGCAGTTCTTC,CASSLLRGGAPNEQFF
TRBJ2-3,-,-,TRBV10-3,TGTGCCAAATCGGCGGGGTCAGGAGATACGCAGTATTTT,CAKSAGSGDTQYF
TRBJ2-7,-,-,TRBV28,TGTGCCAGCAGTCCGCGCGACAGTAGCTACGAGCAGTACTTC,CASSPRDSSYEQYF
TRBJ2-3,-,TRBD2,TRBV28,TGTGCCAGCAGCCGGGACTATGTCACAGATACGCAGTATTTT,CASSRDYVTDTQYF
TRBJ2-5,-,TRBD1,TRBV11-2,TGTGCCAGCAGCTTAGGTGACAGGGGGCGGCGAGAGACCCAGTACTTC,CASSLGDRGRRETQYF
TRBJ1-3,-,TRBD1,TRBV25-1,TGTGCCAGCAGTCCGGGGGACAGGGGGCTTTTGGGAAACACCATATATTTT,CASSPGDRGLLGNTIYF